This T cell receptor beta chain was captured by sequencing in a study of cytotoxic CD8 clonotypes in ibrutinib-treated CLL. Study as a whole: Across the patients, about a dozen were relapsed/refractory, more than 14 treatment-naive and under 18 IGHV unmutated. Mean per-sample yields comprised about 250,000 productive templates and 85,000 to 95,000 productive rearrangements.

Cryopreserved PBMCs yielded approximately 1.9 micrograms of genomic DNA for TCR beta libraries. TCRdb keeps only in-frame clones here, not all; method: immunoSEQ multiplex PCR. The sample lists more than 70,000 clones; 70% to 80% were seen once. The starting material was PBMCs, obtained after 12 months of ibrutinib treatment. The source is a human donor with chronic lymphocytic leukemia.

CDR3 in DNA: TGTGCCAGCAGCTTAGTCGGGGGGGGACAGATCCTCTCCTACGAGCAGTACTTC. It yields the protein CASSLVGGGQILSYEQYF. The chain is built from TRBV7-8 and TRBJ2-7, with D possibly being TRBD2 (8 bases). Looked up from germline, CDR1 is SGHVS and CDR2 is FQNEAQ. This CDR3 comprises 18 residues. The ends were cut back, 1 base at V and 0 bases at J, with 19 bases in the middle.